The 21 T cell receptor beta chains in this list originate from one sample, sequenced in a study of identical twins. TCRdb re-derived calls from the 5' RACE reads in MiXCR, one entry per CDR3 protein. The data show about 530,000 distinct CDR3 sequences, about a fifth seen once. In addition, the sample was reused for a study of yellow fever vaccine responses in identical twins.

Sequenced sample: CD4+ T cells sorted from blood. The origin of the receptors is a woman aged 18-29 years in good health.

J is TRBJ2-1 and V is TRBV12-3 or TRBV12-4; a weak D match, TRBD1 (6 bases). This CDR3 region has 14 residues. Trimming took 3 bases from V and 4 from J, leaving 10 bases between them. The CDR3 sequence is CASSFEGVYNEQFF. In DNA form, the CDR3 reads TGTGCCAGCAGTTTCGAGGGGGTGTACAATGAGCAGTTCTTC.

The chain carries TRBV20-1 and TRBJ1-6; TRBD1 matches at 7 bases. Germline V gives CDR1 DFQATT, CDR2 SNEGSKA (reference sequence). This CDR3 has 13 amino acids. V lost 2 bases, J lost 9 bases, and 4 bases stayed unmatched. CDR3 region: CSARRDRVSPLHF. CDR3 nucleotide sequence: TGCAGTGCTAGAAGGGACAGAGTTTCACCCCTCCACTTT.

This chain connects TRBV5-6 to TRBJ1-1, with D tentatively TRBD1 (5 bases). Trimming removed 3 bases from V and 7 bases from J, with 13 bases in between. The germline CDR1 and CDR2 sequences are SGHDT and YYEEEE. This CDR3 spans 13 amino acids. CDR3 DNA: TGTGCCAGCAGCTCGGGACGCGGCGGTGAAGCTTTCTTT. The encoded protein is CASSSGRGGEAFF.

This clonotype showed up just a few times. The rearrangement uses TRBV12-3 or TRBV12-4 and TRBJ2-5; 10 bases fit TRBD2. The V and J ends lost 4 bases and 5 bases, in that order; junction bases with no gene match: 4. CDR3 length: 14 residues. For the CDR3, the DNA is TGTGCCAGCAGTTCTAGCGGGAGATTTGAGACCCAGTACTTC. This translates into CASSSSGRFETQYF.

The V gene is TRBV7-2, the J gene TRBJ1-2; 8 bases align to TRBD1. The germline V gene has CDR1 SGHTA and CDR2 FQGNSA. The CDR3 loop spans 13 amino acids. J gave up 4 bases and V 6 bases, and 4 bases lay outside the gene matches. CDR3 amino acids: CASRTGTGYGYTF. The DNA for the CDR3 is TGTGCCAGCAGAACCGGGACAGGCTATGGCTACACCTTC.

The V call is TRBV20-1, the J call TRBJ2-3, with D possibly matching TRBD2 (5 bases). Per germline, CDR1 DFQATT and CDR2 SNEGSKA (reference sequence). The CDR3 contains 15 residues. The V and J ends lost 0 bases and 6 bases respectively, with 16 bases between them. This CDR3 is CSARDVSGRFDTQYF. DNA of the CDR3: TGCAGTGCTAGAGATGTGAGCGGACGCTTCGATACGCAGTATTTT.

The chain combines TRBV11-2 with TRBJ2-1; 12 bases agree with TRBD2. Trimming removed 7 bases from V and 5 bases from J; junction bases left unmatched: 18. This CDR3 is built from 19 residues. Germline V gives CDR1 SGHAT, CDR2 FQNNGV. The CDR3, as DNA: TGTGCCAGCACCCTTAATGCCCTTCCTAGCGGGAGGGCCAACAATGAGCAGTTCTTC. Its translation: CASTLNALPSGRANNEQFF.

This clonotype came up once. The chain links TRBV4-1 to TRBJ2-6; D may match TRBD1 or TRBD2 (6 bases each). The length of the CDR3 is 16 residues. From germline, CDR1 is MGHRA and CDR2 YSYEKL. Deletions cut 0 bases from V and 2 bases from J, with 8 bases between. The CDR3 loop reads CASSQEEGAGANVLTF. The CDR3 DNA is TGCGCCAGCAGCCAAGAGGAGGGGGCTGGGGCCAACGTCCTGACTTTC.

This clonotype has just a few counts. The CDR3, as DNA: TGTGCCAGCAGTCGAACTAGCGGGAGTAGTGAGACCCAGTACTTC. Its translation is CASSRTSGSSETQYF. The V gene is TRBV9, the J gene TRBJ2-5; TRBD2 aligns across 11 bases. The V and J ends lost 5 bases and 5 bases, in that order; junction bases with no gene match: 8. The CDR3 length is 15 residues. Germline CDR1 SGDLS, CDR2 YYNGEE.

This clonotype was seen more than once but under ten times. A junction boundary mismatches the germline segment, possibly from a read error. The J gene is TRBJ2-3, the V gene TRBV20-1; 14 bases agree with TRBD2. This CDR3 region has 14 residues. CDR1 DFQATT and CDR2 SNEGSKA come from the germline V gene (reference sequence). For the CDR3, the DNA is TGCAGTGCCAGAGGGACTAGCGGGGGAGATACGCAGTATTTT. It yields the protein CSARGTSGGDTQYF.

The CDR3 reads CASSPSSGEREQETQYF. DNA for the CDR3: TGTGCCAGCAGCCCGAGCTCGGGCGAAAGGGAGCAAGAGACCCAGTACTTC. V and J are TRBV7-2 and TRBJ2-5, with D perhaps matching TRBD2 (5 bases). The CDR3 covers 17 residues. Germline-derived CDR1 and CDR2 are SGHTA and FQGNSA. V lost 5 bases and J lost 2, with 21 bases in between.

This clonotype turned up a few times. This chain connects TRBV12-3 or TRBV12-4 to TRBJ2-2; maybe TRBD1 (6 bases). The CDR3 length is 14 residues. The germline V and J ends were trimmed by 6 bases and 3 bases, with 11 bases remaining between them. The CDR3 sequence: CASRPGHYTGELFF. The CDR3 DNA reads as TGTGCCAGCAGGCCGGGACACTACACCGGGGAGCTGTTTTTT.

The chain is built from TRBV12-3 or TRBV12-4 and TRBJ2-1; maybe TRBD1 (5 bases). The CDR3 is 15 residues long. V lost 6 bases and J lost 6, with 18 bases in between. The CDR3: CASSPGQPRPNEQFF. As DNA, the CDR3 is TGTGCCAGCAGCCCAGGACAACCCCGACCCAATGAGCAGTTCTTC.

V is TRBV9 and J is TRBJ2-5, with 8 bases that match TRBD1. Looked up from germline, CDR1 is SGDLS and CDR2 is YYNGEE. This CDR3 region has 16 residues. J gave up 1 base and V 4 bases, and 9 bases lay outside the gene matches. CDR3 loop: CASSPRGDRLQETQYF. CDR3 bases: TGTGCCAGCAGCCCCCGAGGGGACAGGCTCCAAGAGACCCAGTACTTC.

The V gene is TRBV7-3, the J gene TRBJ2-1; TRBD2 aligns across 14 bases. The CDR3 spans 17 residues. The junction had 8 bases not matched to a gene; V was cut back by 3 bases and J by 7 bases. The germline gives CDR1 SGHTA, CDR2 FQGTGA. Here the CDR3 reads CASSFHGTSGSENEQFF. DNA for the CDR3: TGTGCCAGCAGCTTCCACGGGACTAGCGGGAGTGAGAATGAGCAGTTCTTC.

V usage is TRBV13 and J usage is TRBJ1-1; D may be TRBD1 (6 bases). The CDR3 length is 12 residues. CDR1 is PRHDT and CDR2 is FYEKMQ in the germline V gene (reference sequence). The V and J ends lost 4 bases and 11 bases respectively, with 14 bases between them. The CDR3 loop reads CASSSRGRRAFF. The DNA for the CDR3 is TGTGCCAGCAGCTCACGGGGGCGGAGGGCTTTCTTT. The full variable domain, completed using reference TRBV13 and TRBJ1-1, is AAGVIQSPRHLIKEKRETATLKCYPIPRHDTVYWYQQGPGQDPQFLISFYEKMQSDKGSIPDRFSAQQFSDYHSELNMSSLELGDSALYFCASSSRGRRAFFGQGTRLTVV.

This clonotype was found a few times. V and J are TRBV20-1 and TRBJ2-1, with 8 bases lining up with TRBD1. The trim removed 5 bases at V and 7 bases at J, leaving 7 bases unmatched. The germline V gene encodes CDR1 DFQATT and CDR2 SNEGSKA (reference sequence). This CDR3 has 13 residues. The CDR3, as DNA: TGCAGTGCTCCGACAGGGGATAGGAATGAGCAGTTCTTC. Translating it yields CSAPTGDRNEQFF.

This clonotype was observed at least ten times. This chain connects TRBV7-2 to TRBJ1-2; D not resolved. The germline gives CDR1 SGHTA, CDR2 FQGNSA. CDR3 length equals 11 residues. The germline V and J ends were trimmed by 2 bases and 8 bases, with 6 bases remaining between them. CDR3 sequence: CASSLFEGYTF. The DNA for the CDR3 is TGTGCCAGCAGCTTATTCGAGGGCTACACCTTC.

V and J are TRBV20-1 and TRBJ2-7; 7 nucleotides agree with TRBD1. V shed 5 bases, J shed 0 bases, and the junction held 7 bases outside the gene matches. The CDR3 runs to 14 residues. Germline loops: CDR1 DFQATT, CDR2 SNEGSKA (reference sequence). CDR3 sequence (DNA): TGCAGTGCTGAGGACAGGTACAGCTCCTACGAGCAGTACGTC. This gives the protein CSAEDRYSSYEQYV.

There are a few counts of this clonotype. The chain employs TRBV5-1 and TRBJ2-3; 8 nucleotides align to TRBD1. CDR3 length: 16 amino acids. V was clipped by 4 bases and J by 1 base; unmatched bases: 8. Per germline, CDR1 SGHRS and CDR2 YFSETQ. CDR3 sequence: CASSQQPGQGTDTQYF. The CDR3 nucleotides are TGCGCCAGCAGCCAGCAACCGGGACAGGGCACAGATACGCAGTATTTT.

The genes are TRBV7-9 and TRBJ1-1, with a tentative D call TRBD1 (5 bases). Germline CDR1 is SEHNR and CDR2 is FQNEAQ (reference sequence). The CDR3 extends over 13 amino acids. Between the trimmed V and J ends, which lost 5 bases and 11 bases, there was a span of 18 bases. The CDR3, as DNA: TGTGCCAGCAGCGCAGGACACTCATCGCTGGCTTTCTTT. As protein: CASSAGHSSLAFF.